What follows are 25 T cell receptor beta chains derived from one specimen sequenced in a study of graft-versus-host responses after intestinal transplantation. Data came from immunoSEQ multiplex PCR; TCRdb stores just in-frame clones and leaves some out. This table has about 9,600 clones, about 91% appearing once. The material sequenced was PBMCs, taken more than 40 days after intestinal transplantation. Receptor source: a human patient who received an intestinal transplant, so some T cells may come from the graft donor.

The chain recombines TRBV4-1 with TRBJ2-5, with TRBD1 matching 7 bases. Germline CDR1 reads MGHRA; CDR2 reads YSYEKL. The CDR3 sequence is 18 residues long. Trimming at V came to 0 bases and at J to 0 bases, leaving 10 bases not matched to a gene. CDR3 loop: CASSQDVGQDRYQETQYF. CDR3 nucleotide sequence: TGCGCCAGCAGCCAAGATGTGGGTCAGGACAGGTACCAAGAGACCCAGTACTTC.

This chain connects TRBV7-3 to TRBJ1-1; 7 nucleotides match TRBD1. CDR3 length equals 14 residues. V trimming: 5 bases; J trimming: 4 bases; junction bases outside the gene matches: 7. Per the germline V gene, CDR1 is SGHTA and CDR2 is FQGTGA. The CDR3 loop reads CASSADRVGTEAFF. CDR3 sequence (DNA): TGTGCCAGCAGCGCAGACAGGGTGGGCACTGAAGCTTTCTTT.

This clone was found a few times. The chain links TRBV6-6 to TRBJ1-5, with no clear D. V lost 4 bases to trimming and J lost 3 bases, with 7 bases between them. The CDR3 runs to 13 residues. Germline assignment: CDR1 MNHNY and CDR2 SVGAGI (reference sequence). The CDR3 spells CASSLQNNQPQHF. The CDR3 DNA sequence: TGTGCCAGCAGTTTACAGAACAATCAGCCCCAGCATTTT.

The CDR3 DNA is TGTGCCAGCAGCTTATTGGGGGGGCTCTCTGGGGCCAACGTCCTGACTTTC. This gives the protein CASSLLGGLSGANVLTF. The J gene is TRBJ2-6, the V gene TRBV7-9; maybe TRBD2 (7 bases). The CDR3 loop spans 17 amino acids. The germline V gene has CDR1 SEHNR and CDR2 FQNEAQ (reference sequence). V was clipped by 2 bases and J by 0 bases, with 11 bases between them.

The rearrangement uses TRBV7-9 and TRBJ2-3; 8 bases align to TRBD2. Germline lookup yields CDR1 SEHNR and CDR2 FQNEAQ (reference sequence). V was clipped by 8 bases and J by 3 bases; unmatched bases: 4. The CDR3 length is 13 residues. The DNA of the CDR3 is TGTGCCAGCGGCGGGAGGAGGACAGATACGCAGTATTTT. As protein: CASGGRRTDTQYF.

J is TRBJ2-3 and V is TRBV9, with 9 bases that match TRBD2. The germline V gene has CDR1 SGDLS and CDR2 YYNGEE. Trimming at V came to 4 bases and at J to 5 bases, leaving 8 bases not matched to a gene. There are 15 residues in the CDR3. The CDR3 nucleotides read TGTGCCAGCAGCCCCGGCGGGGGGGCCGGAGATACGCAGTATTTT. Translation gives CASSPGGGAGDTQYF. Full variable domain (rest looked up from reference TRBV9 and TRBJ2-3): DSGVTQTPKHLITATGQRVTLRCSPRSGDLSVYWYQQSLDQGLQFLIQYYNGEERAKGNILERFSAQQFPDLHSELNLSSLELGDSALYFCASSPGGGAGDTQYFGPGTRLTVL.

The chain uses TRBV6-1 and TRBJ1-3; the D is unclear. The germline V gene has CDR1 MNHNS and CDR2 SASEGT. This CDR3 is 15 amino acids long. V was shortened by 5 bases and J by 0 bases, with 11 bases between the two germline ends. CDR3 nucleotides: TGTGCCAGCAGTCTGACGGTGGACTCTGGAAACACCATATATTTT. Amino acids: CASSLTVDSGNTIYF.

The chain combines TRBV21-1 with TRBJ1-2; the table's D call, TRBD1, has no DNA check behind it. TRBV21-1 is a listed pseudogene. The CDR3 is 12 residues long. The CDR3 spells CASTDILCGYTF. CDR3 sequence (DNA): TGTGCCAGCACGGACATCCTCTGTGGCTACACCTTC.

This sequence joins TRBV7-8 and TRBJ1-3; no clear D gene. Germline assignment: CDR1 SGHVS and CDR2 FQNEAQ. CDR3 length: 13 amino acids. V lost 5 bases and J 1 base, leaving 6 bases between the germline ends. The CDR3 protein is CASSGESGNTIYF. The DNA for the CDR3 is TGTGCCAGCAGCGGGGAGTCTGGAAACACCATATATTTT.

As concerns this clone: Other nucleotide sequences from this sample produce the same CDR3. The chain recombines TRBV27 with TRBJ1-4; D ambiguous. V lost 4 bases and J 6 bases, leaving 12 bases between the germline ends. CDR3 size: 14 residues. Germline CDR1 reads MNHEY; CDR2 reads SMNVEV (reference sequence). Here the CDR3 DNA reads TGTGCCAGCAGTTCGGGGTCCCAAGATGAAAAACTGTTTTTT. Translation gives CASSSGSQDEKLFF.

V and J are TRBV2 and TRBJ1-1; D remains ambiguous. In germline, CDR1 is SNHLY, CDR2 FYNNEI. The ends were cut back, 10 bases at V and 4 bases at J, with 13 bases in the middle. The CDR3 is made up of 12 amino acids. CDR3 in amino acids: CANDPQSTEAFF. The DNA of the CDR3 is TGTGCCAACGACCCGCAGAGCACTGAAGCTTTCTTT.

The genes are TRBV13 and TRBJ1-1; tentative D call: TRBD1 (6 bases). The CDR3 consists of 15 residues. In germline, CDR1 is PRHDT, CDR2 FYEKMQ (reference sequence). Trimming removed 5 bases from V and 0 bases from J, with 13 bases in between. The CDR3 bases are TGTGCCAGCAGCAACCCGGGGGGCCTGAACACTGAAGCTTTCTTT. As protein: CASSNPGGLNTEAFF. The full variable domain, completed using reference TRBV13 and TRBJ1-1, is AAGVIQSPRHLIKEKRETATLKCYPIPRHDTVYWYQQGPGQDPQFLISFYEKMQSDKGSIPDRFSAQQFSDYHSELNMSSLELGDSALYFCASSNPGGLNTEAFFGQGTRLTVV.

V and J are TRBV27 and TRBJ1-4; D perhaps matches TRBD1 (5 bases). CDR1 MNHEY and CDR2 SMNVEV come from the germline V gene (reference sequence). The CDR3 length is 13 residues. The V and J ends lost 3 bases and 10 bases respectively, with 12 bases between them. The chain's CDR3 is CASSFVRQGKLFF. DNA for the CDR3: TGTGCCAGCAGTTTCGTCCGGCAGGGAAAACTGTTTTTT.

The V gene is TRBV6-1, the J gene TRBJ2-2, with a possible D match to TRBD2 (5 bases). CDR3 length: 12 amino acids. Germline CDR1 is MNHNS and CDR2 is SASEGT. The germline V and J ends were trimmed by 7 bases and 7 bases, with 10 bases remaining between them. In nucleotides, the CDR3 is TGTGCCAGCACTAGCTCGGGCGGGGAGCTGTTTTTT. Protein: CASTSSGGELFF.

The genes are TRBV19 and TRBJ1-4; TRBD1 might be the D (6 bases). CDR1 and CDR2 from the germline V gene are LNHDA and SQIVND (reference sequence). Trimming removed 5 bases from V and 0 bases from J, with 19 bases in between. This CDR3 contains 18 residues. The CDR3 DNA sequence: TGTGCCAGTAGTCTCCAGGGGACAAAACCTGCAACTAATGAAAAACTGTTTTTT. This sequence encodes CASSLQGTKPATNEKLFF.

The chain uses TRBV7-9 and TRBJ2-5; tentative D call: TRBD1 (6 bases). CDR1 and CDR2 (germline): SEHNR, FQNEAQ (reference sequence). Between the trimmed V and J ends, which lost 5 bases and 5 bases, there was a span of 15 bases. The CDR3 is 14 amino acids. CDR3 bases: TGTGCCAGCAGCGCCTACCAGGGGCGGGAGACCCAGTACTTC. Protein sequence: CASSAYQGRETQYF.

The chain couples TRBV29-1 to TRBJ1-2; 8 nucleotides align to TRBD1. CDR1 is SQVTM and CDR2 is ANQGSEA in the germline V gene. CDR3 length equals 12 residues. V lost 7 bases to trimming and J lost 3 bases; unmatched junction nucleotides: 4. CDR3 region: CSAQGADYGYTF. The CDR3 DNA follows: TGCAGCGCCCAGGGGGCGGACTATGGCTACACCTTC.

V usage is TRBV4-1 and J usage is TRBJ1-4, with a weak D call TRBD1 (5 bases). CDR1 is MGHRA and CDR2 is YSYEKL in the germline V gene. Trimming pared 0 bases from V and 6 bases from J, leaving 11 bases between. The CDR3 has 15 residues. The CDR3 DNA follows: TGCGCCAGCAGCCAAGAGGGGCAGGTTGATGAAAAACTGTTTTTT. As protein: CASSQEGQVDEKLFF.

The chain combines TRBV7-8 with TRBJ1-1; D perhaps matches TRBD1 (5 bases). This CDR3 comprises 14 residues. The germline V gene has CDR1 SGHVS and CDR2 FQNEAQ. The ends were cut back, 4 bases at V and 1 base at J, with 10 bases in the middle. The CDR3 loop is CASSSRAGNTEAFF. The CDR3 DNA reads as TGTGCCAGCAGCTCCAGGGCTGGGAACACTGAAGCTTTCTTT. Full variable domain (rest looked up from reference TRBV7-8 and TRBJ1-1): GAGVSQSPRYKVAKRGQDVALRCDPISGHVSLFWYQQALGQGPEFLTYFQNEAQLDKSGLPSDRFFAERPEGSVSTLKIQRTQQEDSAVYLCASSSRAGNTEAFFGQGTRLTVV.

V and J are TRBV12-5 and TRBJ1-2; the D is unclear. This CDR3 is built from 11 residues. Germline CDR1 LGHNT, CDR2 FRNRAP. V lost 8 bases and J 4 bases, leaving 8 bases between the germline ends. The CDR3 loop is CASLLPYGYTF. CDR3 coding DNA: TGTGCTAGTCTCTTGCCCTATGGCTACACCTTC.

V usage is TRBV29-1 and J usage is TRBJ1-4; TRBD1 might be the D (5 bases). Trimming left V 7 bases short and J 0 bases short, with 9 bases between. CDR3 length: 13 residues. Germline CDR1 is SQVTM and CDR2 is ANQGSEA. CDR3 bases: TGCAGCGCCCAGGGTCCAACTAATGAAAAACTGTTTTTT. The encoded protein is CSAQGPTNEKLFF. Drawing the rest from reference TRBV29-1 and TRBJ1-4, the complete variable domain is SAVISQKPSRDICQRGTSLTIQCQVDSQVTMMFWYRQQPGQSLTLIATANQGSEATYESGFVIDKFPISRPNLTFSTLTVSNMSPEDSSIYLCSAQGPTNEKLFFGSGTQLSVL.

This sequence joins TRBV6-6 and TRBJ1-2; a possible D gene is TRBD1 (6 bases). Looked up from germline, CDR1 is MNHNY and CDR2 is SVGAGI (reference sequence). Trimming cost V 2 bases and J 3 bases, with 13 bases left between them. The CDR3 length is 15 residues. CDR3 amino acids: CASSYTGTQDYGYTF. CDR3 sequence (DNA): TGTGCCAGCAGTTACACAGGGACCCAAGACTATGGCTACACCTTC.

The V call is TRBV28, the J call TRBJ1-2; TRBD1 aligns across 7 bases. Germline-derived CDR1 and CDR2 are MDHEN and SYDVKM. V gave up 4 bases and J gave up 7 bases; unmatched junction bases: 3. The CDR3 runs to 12 residues. The CDR3 loop reads CASSSGQSGYTF. The DNA for the CDR3 is TGTGCCAGCAGTTCGGGACAGAGTGGCTACACCTTC.

The chain is built from TRBV6-5 and TRBJ2-3; D remains unclear. CDR1 and CDR2 (germline): MNHEY, SVGAGI. The CDR3 covers 13 residues. Trimming stripped 4 bases from V and 2 bases from J, with 7 bases between. For the CDR3, the DNA is TGTGCCAGCAGTTTGGGGATCACAGATACGCAGTATTTT. Its translation is CASSLGITDTQYF.

The J gene is TRBJ1-3, the V gene TRBV10-3; 8 bases are shared with TRBD1. V dropped 4 bases and J dropped 2; count of bases not matched to a gene: 4. Germline CDR1 is ENHRY and CDR2 is SYGVKD. CDR3 length equals 15 residues. The CDR3 DNA follows: TGTGCCATCAGTGCCCAGGGGGCGCCTGGAAACACCATATATTTT. Translated: CAISAQGAPGNTIYF.